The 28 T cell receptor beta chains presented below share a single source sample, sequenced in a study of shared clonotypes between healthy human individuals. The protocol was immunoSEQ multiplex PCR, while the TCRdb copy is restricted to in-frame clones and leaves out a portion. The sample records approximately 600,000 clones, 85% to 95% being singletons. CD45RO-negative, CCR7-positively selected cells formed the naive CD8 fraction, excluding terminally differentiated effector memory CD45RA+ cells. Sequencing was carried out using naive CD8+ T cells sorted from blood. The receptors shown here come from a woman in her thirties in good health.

The CDR3 spells CSVTLTDTYEQYF. CDR3 nucleotide sequence: TGCAGCGTTACCCTGACAGATACCTACGAGCAGTACTTC. This chain joins TRBV29-1 and TRBJ2-7; D possibly corresponds to TRBD1 (5 bases). Per germline, CDR1 SQVTM and CDR2 ANQGSEA. CDR3 length: 13 amino acids. Trimming took off 5 bases at V and 2 bases at J, with 13 bases between the two ends.

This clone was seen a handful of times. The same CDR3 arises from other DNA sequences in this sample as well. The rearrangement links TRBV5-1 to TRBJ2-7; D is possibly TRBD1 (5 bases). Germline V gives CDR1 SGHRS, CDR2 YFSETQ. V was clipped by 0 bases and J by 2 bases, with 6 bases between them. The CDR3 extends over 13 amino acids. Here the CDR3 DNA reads TGCGCCAGCAGCTTGGCAGGGACCTACGAGCAGTACTTC. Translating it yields CASSLAGTYEQYF.

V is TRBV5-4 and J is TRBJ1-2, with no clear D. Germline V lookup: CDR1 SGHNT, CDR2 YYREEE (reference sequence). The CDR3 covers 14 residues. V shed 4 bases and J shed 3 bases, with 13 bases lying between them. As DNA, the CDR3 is TGTGCCAGCAGCCCAGGAGGATCCCACTATGGCTACACCTTC. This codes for CASSPGGSHYGYTF. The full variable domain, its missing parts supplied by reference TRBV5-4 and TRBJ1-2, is ETGVTQSPTHLIKTRGQQVTLRCSSQSGHNTVSWYQQALGQGPQFIFQYYREEENGRGNFPPRFSGLQFPNYSSELNVNALELDDSALYLCASSPGGSHYGYTFGSGTRLTVV.

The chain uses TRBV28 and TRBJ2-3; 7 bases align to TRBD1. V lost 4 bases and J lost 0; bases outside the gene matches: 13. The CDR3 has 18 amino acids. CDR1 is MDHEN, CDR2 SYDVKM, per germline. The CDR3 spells CASSSPDRLLYSTDTQYF. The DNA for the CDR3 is TGTGCCAGCAGTTCCCCGGACAGGCTGTTGTATAGCACAGATACGCAGTATTTT.

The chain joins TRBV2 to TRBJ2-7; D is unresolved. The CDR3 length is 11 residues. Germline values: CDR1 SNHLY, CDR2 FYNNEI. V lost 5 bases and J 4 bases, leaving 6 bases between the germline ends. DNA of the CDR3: TGTGCCAGCAGTACCTTATACGAGCAGTACTTC. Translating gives CASSTLYEQYF.

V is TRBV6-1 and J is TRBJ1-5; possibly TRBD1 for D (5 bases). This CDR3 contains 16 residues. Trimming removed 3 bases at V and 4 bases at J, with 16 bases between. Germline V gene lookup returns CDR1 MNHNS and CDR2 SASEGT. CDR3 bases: TGTGCCAGCAGTGATGAAGGGGCTGGGGGAAATCAGCCCCAGCATTTT. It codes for CASSDEGAGGNQPQHF.

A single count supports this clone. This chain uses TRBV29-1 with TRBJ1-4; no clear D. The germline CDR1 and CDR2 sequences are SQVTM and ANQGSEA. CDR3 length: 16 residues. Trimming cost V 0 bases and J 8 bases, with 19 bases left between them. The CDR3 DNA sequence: TGCAGCGTTGAAGATCCGGGAGTAAACCCGGGGGAAAAACTGTTTTTT. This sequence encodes CSVEDPGVNPGEKLFF.

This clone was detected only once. This CDR3 is CASSMAGTAPRVFNEKLFF. The CDR3, as DNA: TGTGCCAGCAGCATGGCTGGGACAGCGCCCCGGGTGTTTAATGAAAAACTGTTTTTT. V usage is TRBV9 and J usage is TRBJ1-4; TRBD1 matches 7 bases. Germline V gene data show CDR1 as SGDLS and CDR2 as YYNGEE. The CDR3 has 19 residues. V gave up 4 bases and J gave up 4 bases; unmatched junction bases: 19.

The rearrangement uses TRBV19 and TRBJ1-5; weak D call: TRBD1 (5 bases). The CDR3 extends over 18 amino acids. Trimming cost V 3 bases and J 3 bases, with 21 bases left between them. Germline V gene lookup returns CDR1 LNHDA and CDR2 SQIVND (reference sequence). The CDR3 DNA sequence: TGTGCCAGTAGTATGCCCCGAAGGGGCCCATCCGACAATCAGCCCCAGCATTTT. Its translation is CASSMPRRGPSDNQPQHF.

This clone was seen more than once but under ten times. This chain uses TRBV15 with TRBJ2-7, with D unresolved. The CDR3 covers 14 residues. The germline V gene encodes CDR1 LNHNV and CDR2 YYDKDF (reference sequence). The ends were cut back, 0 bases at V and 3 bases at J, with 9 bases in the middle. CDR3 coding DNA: TGTGCCACCAGCAGAGAAAATCAGCTCTACGAGCAGTACTTC. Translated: CATSRENQLYEQYF.

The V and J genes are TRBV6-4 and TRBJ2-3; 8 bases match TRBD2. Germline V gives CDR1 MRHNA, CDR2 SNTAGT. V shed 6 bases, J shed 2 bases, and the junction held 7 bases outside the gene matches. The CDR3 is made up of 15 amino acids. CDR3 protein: CASSLRLANTDTQYF. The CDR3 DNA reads TGTGCCAGCAGCCTCCGACTAGCGAACACAGATACGCAGTATTTT.

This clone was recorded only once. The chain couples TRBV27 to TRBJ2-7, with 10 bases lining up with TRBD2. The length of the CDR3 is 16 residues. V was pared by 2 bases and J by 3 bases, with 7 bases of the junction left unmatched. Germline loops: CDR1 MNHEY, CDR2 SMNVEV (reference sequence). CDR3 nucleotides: TGTGCCAGCAGTTTACTAGCGGGAGCGAGAGTCTACGAGCAGTACTTC. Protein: CASSLLAGARVYEQYF.

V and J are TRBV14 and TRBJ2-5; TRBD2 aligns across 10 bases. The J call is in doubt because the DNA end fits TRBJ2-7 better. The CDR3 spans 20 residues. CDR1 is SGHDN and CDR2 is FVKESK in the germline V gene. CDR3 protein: CASSQDGTETSGPRAYEQYF. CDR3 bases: TGTGCCAGCAGCCAAGACGGAACGGAGACTAGCGGGCCCAGGGCCTACGAGCAGTACTTC.

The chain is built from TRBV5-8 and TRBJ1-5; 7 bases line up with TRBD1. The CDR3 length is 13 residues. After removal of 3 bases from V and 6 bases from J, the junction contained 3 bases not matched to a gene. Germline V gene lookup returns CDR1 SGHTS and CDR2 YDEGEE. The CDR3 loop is CASSSTGTQPQHF. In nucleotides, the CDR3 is TGTGCCAGCAGCTCGACAGGGACTCAGCCCCAGCATTTT.

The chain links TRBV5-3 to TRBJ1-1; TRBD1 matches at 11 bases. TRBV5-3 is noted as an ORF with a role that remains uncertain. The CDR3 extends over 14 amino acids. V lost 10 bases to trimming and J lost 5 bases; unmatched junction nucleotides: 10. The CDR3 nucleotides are TGTGCCGCCCGGGACAGGGGGAGGGGGACTGAAGCTTTCTTT. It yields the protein CAARDRGRGTEAFF.

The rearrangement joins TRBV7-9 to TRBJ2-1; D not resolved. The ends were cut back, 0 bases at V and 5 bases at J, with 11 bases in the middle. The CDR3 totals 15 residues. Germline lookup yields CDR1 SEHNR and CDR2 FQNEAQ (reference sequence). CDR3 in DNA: TGTGCCAGCAGCTTAGCGAAGAATCAGGACAATGAGCAGTTCTTC. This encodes CASSLAKNQDNEQFF. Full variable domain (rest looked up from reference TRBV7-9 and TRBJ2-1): DTGVSQNPRHKITKRGQNVTFRCDPISEHNRLYWYRQTLGQGPEFLTYFQNEAQLEKSRLLSDRFSAERPKGSFSTLEIQRTEQGDSAMYLCASSLAKNQDNEQFFGPGTRLTVL.

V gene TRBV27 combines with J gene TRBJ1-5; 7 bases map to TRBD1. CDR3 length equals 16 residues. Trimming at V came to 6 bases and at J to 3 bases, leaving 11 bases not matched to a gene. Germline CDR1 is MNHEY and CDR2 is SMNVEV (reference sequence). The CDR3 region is CASSPYTTGYNQPQHF. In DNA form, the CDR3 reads TGTGCCAGCAGCCCATACACGACAGGGTACAATCAGCCCCAGCATTTT.

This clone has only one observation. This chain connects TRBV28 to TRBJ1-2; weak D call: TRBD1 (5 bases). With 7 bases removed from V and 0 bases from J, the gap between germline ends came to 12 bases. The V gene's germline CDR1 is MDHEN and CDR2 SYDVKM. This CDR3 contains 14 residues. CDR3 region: CASTRTSSNYGYTF. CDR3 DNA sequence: TGTGCCAGCACCAGGACATCTTCTAACTATGGCTACACCTTC.

The CDR3: CASSLSGTGYEQYF. The CDR3 coding sequence is TGTGCCAGCAGTTTATCGGGGACCGGATACGAGCAGTACTTC. The chain employs TRBV27 and TRBJ2-7; D is possibly TRBD1 or TRBD2 (5 bases each). Trimming took off 0 bases at V and 4 bases at J, with 10 bases between the two ends. The CDR3 is 14 residues long. CDR1 is MNHEY and CDR2 is SMNVEV in the germline V gene (reference sequence).

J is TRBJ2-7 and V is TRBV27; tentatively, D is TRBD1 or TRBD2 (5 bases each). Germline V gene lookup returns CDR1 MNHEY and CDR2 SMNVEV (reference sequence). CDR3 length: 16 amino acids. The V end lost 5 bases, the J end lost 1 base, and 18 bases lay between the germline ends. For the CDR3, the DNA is TGTGCCAGCAGTCCTTTAGCCGGGACGGAATCCTACGAGCAGTACTTC. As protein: CASSPLAGTESYEQYF.

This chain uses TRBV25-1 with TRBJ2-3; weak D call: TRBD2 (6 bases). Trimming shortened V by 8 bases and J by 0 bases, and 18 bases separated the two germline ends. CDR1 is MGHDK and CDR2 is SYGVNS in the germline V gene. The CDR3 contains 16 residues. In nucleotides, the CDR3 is TGTGCCAGCGGCCCCACAGCGGGTGTTAGCACAGATACGCAGTATTTT. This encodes CASGPTAGVSTDTQYF. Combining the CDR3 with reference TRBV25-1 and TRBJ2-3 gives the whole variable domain EADIYQTPRYLVIGTGKKITLECSQTMGHDKMYWYQQDPGMELHLIHYSYGVNSTEKGDLSSESTVSRIRTEHFPLTLESARPSHTSQYLCASGPTAGVSTDTQYFGPGTRLTVL.

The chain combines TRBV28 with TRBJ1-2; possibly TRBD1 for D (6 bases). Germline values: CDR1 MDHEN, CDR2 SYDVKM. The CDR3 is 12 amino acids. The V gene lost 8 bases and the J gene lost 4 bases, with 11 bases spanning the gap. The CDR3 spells CASGGPGYGYTF. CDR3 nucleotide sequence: TGTGCCAGCGGGGGCCCGGGCTATGGCTACACCTTC.

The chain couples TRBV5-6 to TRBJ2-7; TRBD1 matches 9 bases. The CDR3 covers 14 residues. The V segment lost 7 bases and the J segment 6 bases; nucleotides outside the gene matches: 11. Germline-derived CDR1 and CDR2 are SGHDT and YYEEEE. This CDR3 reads CASFSGTGPSEQYF. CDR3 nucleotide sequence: TGTGCCAGCTTTTCCGGGACAGGGCCTAGCGAGCAGTACTTC.

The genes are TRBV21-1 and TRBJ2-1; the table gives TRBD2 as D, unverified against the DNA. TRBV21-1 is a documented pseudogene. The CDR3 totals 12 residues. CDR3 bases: TGTGCCAGCAGCTCCCTAGCGCGGGAGCAGTTCTTC. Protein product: CASSSLAREQFF.

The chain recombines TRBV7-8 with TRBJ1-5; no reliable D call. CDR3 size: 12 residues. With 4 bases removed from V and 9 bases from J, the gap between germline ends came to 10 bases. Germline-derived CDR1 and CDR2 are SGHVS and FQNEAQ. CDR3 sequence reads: CASSSETRPQHF. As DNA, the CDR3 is TGTGCCAGCAGCTCCGAGACCCGGCCCCAGCATTTT.

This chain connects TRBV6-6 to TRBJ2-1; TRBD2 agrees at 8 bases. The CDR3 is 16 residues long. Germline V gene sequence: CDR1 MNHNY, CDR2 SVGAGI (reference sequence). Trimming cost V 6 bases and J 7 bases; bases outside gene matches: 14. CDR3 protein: CASSLLAALMVNEQFF. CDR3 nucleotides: TGTGCCAGCAGCCTACTAGCGGCCCTCATGGTGAATGAGCAGTTCTTC.

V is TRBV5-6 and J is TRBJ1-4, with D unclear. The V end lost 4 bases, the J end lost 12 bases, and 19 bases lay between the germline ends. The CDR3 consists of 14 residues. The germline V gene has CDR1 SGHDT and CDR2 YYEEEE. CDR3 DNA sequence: TGTGCCAGCAGCCCCAGTGGACTCTACGGGGAACTGTTTTTT. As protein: CASSPSGLYGELFF.

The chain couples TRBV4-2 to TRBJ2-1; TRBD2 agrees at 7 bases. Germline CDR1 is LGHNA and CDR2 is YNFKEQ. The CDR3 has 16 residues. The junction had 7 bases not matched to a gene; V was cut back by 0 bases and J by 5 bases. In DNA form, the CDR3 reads TGTGCCAGCAGCCAAGAAGCGGGAAGAGCAAACAATGAGCAGTTCTTC. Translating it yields CASSQEAGRANNEQFF.